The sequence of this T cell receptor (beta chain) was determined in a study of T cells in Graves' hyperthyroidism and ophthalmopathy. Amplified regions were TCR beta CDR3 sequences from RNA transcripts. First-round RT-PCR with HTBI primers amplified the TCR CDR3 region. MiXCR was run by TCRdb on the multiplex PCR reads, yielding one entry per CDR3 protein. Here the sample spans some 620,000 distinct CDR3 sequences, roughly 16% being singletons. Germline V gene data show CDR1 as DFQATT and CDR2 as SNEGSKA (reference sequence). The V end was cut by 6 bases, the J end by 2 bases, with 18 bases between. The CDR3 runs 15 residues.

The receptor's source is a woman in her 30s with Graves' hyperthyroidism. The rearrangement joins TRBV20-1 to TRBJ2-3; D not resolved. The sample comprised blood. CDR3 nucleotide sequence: TGCAGTGCCGGCCCTTTGAGCCCCGACACAGATACGCAGTATTTT. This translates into CSAGPLSPDTDTQYF.